This T cell receptor beta chain originates from a study of cytomegalovirus exposure and HLA in healthy donors. The junction had 5 bases not matched to a gene; V was cut back by 7 bases and J by 2 bases. The CDR3 is 15 residues long. CDR1 is LNHDA and CDR2 is SQIVND in the germline V gene (reference sequence). 60 Vbeta and 13 Jbeta primers were used in PCR. Here immunoSEQ multiplex PCR was the method, and the copy in TCRdb shows in-frame clones only, minus some. The sample records roughly 130,000 clones, 79% being singletons. This clone was counted once. Sequenced sample: PBMCs. J is TRBJ1-6 and V is TRBV19, with 7 bases that match TRBD1. The TCR sequence derives from a young man in good health and CMV-seronegative. In DNA form, the CDR3 reads TGTGCCAGTACGTCCAGGGGGACCTATAATTCACCCCTCCACTTT. The encoded protein is CASTSRGTYNSPLHF.